This T cell receptor (beta chain) was observed in a study of shared clonotypes between healthy human individuals. Turning to the study itself: Per donor, CD8 memory used one plate, CD8 naive used two, CD4 memory used three and CD4 naive used three. Study-wide results and caveats: An expected dependence of interdonor clonotype sharing on sequencing depth was noted.

Points on this clone: Its antigen is unidentified.

Deletions cut 1 base from V and 1 base from J, with 7 bases between. Germline V gene data show CDR1 as LGHNA and CDR2 as YSLEER. CDR3 size: 14 residues. Over several immunoSEQ plates, each subset's genomic DNA was distributed in even portions. Measured with immunoSEQ multiplex PCR; TCRdb has only the in-frame clones, and not every one. The sample holds millions of clones; 85% to 95% are singletons and the top ten take roughly 1%. Naive CD8 cells, CD45RO-negative and positively selected for CCR7, excluded terminally differentiated effector memory CD45RA+ cells. The sequence was collected from a man between 18 and 35 years old in good health. The V and J genes are TRBV4-3 and TRBJ1-1; D uncertain. Input material: naive CD8+ T cells sorted from blood. In nucleotides, the CDR3 is TGCGCCAGCAGCCAAGTATTGGGGAACACTGAAGCTTTCTTT. Translation gives CASSQVLGNTEAFF.